The following is a T cell receptor (beta chain) sequence with its context. Its antigen remains undetermined. Nothing much larger sits one base from this clone, and base qualities are not available. Enrolling through a virtual design, the prospective study's participants ranged in age from roughly 18 to 95 years and lived across 24 United States geographic areas. In the prospective study, participants were assigned to cohorts based on the clinical history participants reported in a screening survey and a study questionnaire. Mobile phlebotomists in the prospective study collected whole blood, serum and a nasopharyngeal or oropharyngeal swab from every participant. Prospective study participants could optionally give additional blood draws and questionnaires over a roughly 2-month period. Before DNA extraction, prospective study blood samples were shipped either frozen or at room temperature. The sample is drawn from a study of blood T cell repertoires in COVID-19 (dated by TCRdb to about 2020). For context, the study as a whole: Samples from collaborators originated in the United States, Italy and Spain and spanned both the acute and convalescent phases of COVID-19. Samples came from the ongoing ImmuneRACE study (first 160 participants) plus 1,254 subjects from 6 global collaborators. Where HLA class I and class II types were available, the types were taken from metadata supplied by the sample provider, not from assay-based typing. A de-identified subject ID, COVID-19 status, age in years and sex were almost always included in the sample metadata. Subjects who had been exposed to COVID-19, were actively infected with it, or had recovered from it provided the deeply sampled blood TCRbeta repertoires that made up the dataset. The material from the prospective study consisted of cDNA or gDNA derived from T cells, B-cell-depleted T cells, or PBMCs. The repertoires were released in a freely available public database meant as a resource for research on the immune response to SARS-CoV-2. The paper as a whole reports these results and caveats: How much clinical and demographic metadata was included differed by source and by participant, and the metadata was provided uncurated.

TCRbeta CDR3 regions were amplified from genomic DNA by means of the immunoSEQ Assay, a bias-controlled multiplex PCR. The paper's processing steps were these. Nucleated cell counts per sample were estimated from amplification of reference gene primers within the assay. To quantify the absolute abundance of each unique TCRbeta CDR3 rearrangement, sequence reads were collapsed and filtered. For each sample, productive Simpson clonality was calculated as the square root of Simpson's diversity index over productive rearrangements. Held by TCRdb, this immuneACCESS table contains in-frame sequences only and omits some clones. Under half of the omission traces to an unresolved V gene where checked; the cause of the rest is unknown. V, J and clone size reflect that table, while D and trimming were determined from the DNA. This sample gives 300,000 to 400,000 clones in total; approximately 86% of them show up just once. The top ten clones comprise about 4.2% of the sample.

CDR1 and CDR2 are drawn from the germline V gene: SGHAT, FQNNGV. The CDR3 has 15 amino acids, counting the end cysteine and phenylalanine. Solely the CDR3 DNA is kept, with 45 bases framed from the first base. V ends up 5 bases short and J 10 bases short, with an unmatched junction base count of 11. This chain is built from TRBV11-2 and TRBJ2-1; 10 of the junction bases match TRBD2. The sequenced sample was PBMCs or T cells enriched from blood (not recorded which). The source of this sequence is a woman aged 40 to 49 with acute COVID-19. This receptor has the CDR3 CASSAPSGSISEQFF. The sequence in DNA is TGTGCCAGCAGCGCCCCTAGCGGGAGCATCTCGGAGCAGTTCTTC.